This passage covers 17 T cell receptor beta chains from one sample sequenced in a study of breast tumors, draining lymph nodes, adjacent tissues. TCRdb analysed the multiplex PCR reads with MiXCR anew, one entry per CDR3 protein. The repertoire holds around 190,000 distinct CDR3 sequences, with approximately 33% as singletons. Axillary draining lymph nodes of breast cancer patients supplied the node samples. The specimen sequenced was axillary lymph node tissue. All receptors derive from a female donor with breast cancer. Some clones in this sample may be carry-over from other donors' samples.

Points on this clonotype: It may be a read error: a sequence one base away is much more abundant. The CDR3 region has the DNA TGTGCCAGCAGCTTAACGCAACTAGAGAGGGGTGGCTACCCCTTC. It encodes CASSLTQLERGGYPF. This chain connects TRBV7-3 to TRBJ1-2, with D possibly TRBD1 on 5 matching bases. This CDR3 has 15 amino acids. Germline-derived CDR1 and CDR2 are SGHTA and FQGTGA.

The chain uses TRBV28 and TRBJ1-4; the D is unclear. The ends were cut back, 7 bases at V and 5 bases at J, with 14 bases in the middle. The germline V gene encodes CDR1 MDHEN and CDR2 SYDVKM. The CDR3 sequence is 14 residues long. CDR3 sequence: CASKKDGRNEKLFF. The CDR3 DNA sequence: TGTGCCAGCAAAAAGGACGGCCGGAATGAAAAACTGTTTTTT.

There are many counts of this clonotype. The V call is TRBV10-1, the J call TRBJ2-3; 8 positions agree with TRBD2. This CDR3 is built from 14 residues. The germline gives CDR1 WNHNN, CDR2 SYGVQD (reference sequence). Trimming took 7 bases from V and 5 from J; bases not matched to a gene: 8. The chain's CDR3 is CASTRTSPGDTQYF. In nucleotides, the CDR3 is TGCGCCAGCACTCGGACTAGCCCCGGAGATACGCAGTATTTT.

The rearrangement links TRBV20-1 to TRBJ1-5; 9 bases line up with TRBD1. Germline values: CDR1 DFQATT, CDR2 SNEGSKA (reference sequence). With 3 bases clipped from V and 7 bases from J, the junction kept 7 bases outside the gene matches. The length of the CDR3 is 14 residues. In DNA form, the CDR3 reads TGCAGTGCTAGGGACAGGGGATACGAGCAGCCCCAGCATTTT. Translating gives CSARDRGYEQPQHF.

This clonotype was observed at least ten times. In DNA form, the CDR3 reads TGTGCCAGCAGATTACTAGCGGGGTACACCGGGGAGCTGTTTTTT. This encodes CASRLLAGYTGELFF. The chain has TRBV6-5 and TRBJ2-2, with 10 bases fitting TRBD2. Germline V gene sequence: CDR1 MNHEY, CDR2 SVGAGI. Trimming cost V 6 bases and J 3 bases; bases outside gene matches: 4. CDR3 length: 15 amino acids.

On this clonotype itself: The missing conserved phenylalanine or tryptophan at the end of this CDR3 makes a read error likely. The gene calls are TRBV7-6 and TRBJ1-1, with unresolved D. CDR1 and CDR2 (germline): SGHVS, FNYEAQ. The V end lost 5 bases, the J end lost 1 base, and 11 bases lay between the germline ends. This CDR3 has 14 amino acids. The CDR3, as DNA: TGTGCCAGCAGCCCTGCGTACGGGAACACTGAAGCTTTCATT. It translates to CASSPAYGNTEAFI.

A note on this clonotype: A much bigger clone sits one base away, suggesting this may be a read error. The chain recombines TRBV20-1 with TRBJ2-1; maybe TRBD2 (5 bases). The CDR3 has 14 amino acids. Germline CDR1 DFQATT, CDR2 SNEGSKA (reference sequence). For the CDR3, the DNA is TGCAGTGCTAGGAACCGGGATTCCTACACTGAGCAGTTCTTC. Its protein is CSARNRDSYTEQFF.

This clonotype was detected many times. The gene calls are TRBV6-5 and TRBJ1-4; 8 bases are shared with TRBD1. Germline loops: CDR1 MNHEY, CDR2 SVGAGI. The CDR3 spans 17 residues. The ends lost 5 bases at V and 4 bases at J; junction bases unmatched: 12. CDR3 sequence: CASSPGQGARGNEKLFF. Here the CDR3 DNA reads TGTGCCAGCAGTCCAGGGCAGGGGGCGCGGGGTAATGAAAAACTGTTTTTT.

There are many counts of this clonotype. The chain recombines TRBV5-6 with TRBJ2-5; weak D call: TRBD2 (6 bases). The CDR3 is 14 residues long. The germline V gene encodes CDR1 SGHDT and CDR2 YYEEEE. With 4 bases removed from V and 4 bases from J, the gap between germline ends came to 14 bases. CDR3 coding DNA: TGTGCCAGCAGCCTCGGGACTGGAGGAGAGACCCAGTACTTC. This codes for CASSLGTGGETQYF.

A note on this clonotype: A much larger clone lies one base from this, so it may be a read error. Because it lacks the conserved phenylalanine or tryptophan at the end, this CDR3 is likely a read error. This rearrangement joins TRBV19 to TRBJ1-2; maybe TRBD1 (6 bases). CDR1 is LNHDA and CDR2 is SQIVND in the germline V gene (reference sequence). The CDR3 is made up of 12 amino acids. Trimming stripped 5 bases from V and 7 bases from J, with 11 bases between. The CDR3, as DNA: TGTGCCAGTAGTTCTACAGGGTCTGGCTACACCTCC. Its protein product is CASSSTGSGYTS.

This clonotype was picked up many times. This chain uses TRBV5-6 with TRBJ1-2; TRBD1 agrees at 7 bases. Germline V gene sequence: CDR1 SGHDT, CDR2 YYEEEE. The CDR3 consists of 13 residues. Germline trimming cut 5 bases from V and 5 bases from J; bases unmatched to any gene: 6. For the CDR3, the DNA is TGTGCCAGCAGTTCCGGGACAGCTTATGGCTACACCTTC. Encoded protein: CASSSGTAYGYTF.

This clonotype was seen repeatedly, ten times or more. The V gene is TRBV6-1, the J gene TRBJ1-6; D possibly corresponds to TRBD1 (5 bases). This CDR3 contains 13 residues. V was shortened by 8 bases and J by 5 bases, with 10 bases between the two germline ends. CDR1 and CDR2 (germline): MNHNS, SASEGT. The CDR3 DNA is TGTGCCAGCGGGGGACGCCATAATTCACCCCTCCACTTT. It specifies CASGGRHNSPLHF.

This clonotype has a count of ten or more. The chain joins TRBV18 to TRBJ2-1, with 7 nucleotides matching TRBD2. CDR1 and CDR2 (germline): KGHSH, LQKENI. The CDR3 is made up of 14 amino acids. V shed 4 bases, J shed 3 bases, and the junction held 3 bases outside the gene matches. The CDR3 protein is CASSLWTSYNEQFF. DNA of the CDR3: TGTGCCAGCTCACTCTGGACTAGCTACAATGAGCAGTTCTTC.

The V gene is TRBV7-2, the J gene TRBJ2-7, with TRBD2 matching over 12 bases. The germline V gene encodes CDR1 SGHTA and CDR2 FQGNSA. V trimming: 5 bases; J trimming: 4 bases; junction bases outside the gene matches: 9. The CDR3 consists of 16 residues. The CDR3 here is CASSARLAGVGYEQYF. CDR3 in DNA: TGTGCCAGCAGCGCACGACTAGCGGGGGTAGGTTACGAGCAGTACTTC.

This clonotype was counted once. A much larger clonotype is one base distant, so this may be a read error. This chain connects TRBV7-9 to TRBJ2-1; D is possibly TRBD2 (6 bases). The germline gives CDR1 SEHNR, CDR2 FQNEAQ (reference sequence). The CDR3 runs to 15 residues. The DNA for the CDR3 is TGTGCCAGCAGCCAACTTCGCGGGGATTTCAATGAGCAGCTCTTC. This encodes CASSQLRGDFNEQLF.

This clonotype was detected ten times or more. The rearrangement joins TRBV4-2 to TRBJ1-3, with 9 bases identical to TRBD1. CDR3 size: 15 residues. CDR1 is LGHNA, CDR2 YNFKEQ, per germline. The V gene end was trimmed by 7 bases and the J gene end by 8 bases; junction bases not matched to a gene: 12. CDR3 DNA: TGTGCCAGCACCCCCGGGACAGGGCGAAGCTACACCATATATTTT. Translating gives CASTPGTGRSYTIYF.

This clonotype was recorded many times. The CDR3 loop is CASSLGGLAGQNEQFF. The CDR3, as DNA: TGTGCCAGCAGCTTAGGCGGACTAGCGGGGCAGAATGAGCAGTTCTTC. The chain combines TRBV7-3 with TRBJ2-1, with TRBD2 matching 12 bases. After removal of 2 bases from V and 7 bases from J, the junction contained 6 bases not matched to a gene. The germline V gene has CDR1 SGHTA and CDR2 FQGTGA. The CDR3 has 16 amino acids.